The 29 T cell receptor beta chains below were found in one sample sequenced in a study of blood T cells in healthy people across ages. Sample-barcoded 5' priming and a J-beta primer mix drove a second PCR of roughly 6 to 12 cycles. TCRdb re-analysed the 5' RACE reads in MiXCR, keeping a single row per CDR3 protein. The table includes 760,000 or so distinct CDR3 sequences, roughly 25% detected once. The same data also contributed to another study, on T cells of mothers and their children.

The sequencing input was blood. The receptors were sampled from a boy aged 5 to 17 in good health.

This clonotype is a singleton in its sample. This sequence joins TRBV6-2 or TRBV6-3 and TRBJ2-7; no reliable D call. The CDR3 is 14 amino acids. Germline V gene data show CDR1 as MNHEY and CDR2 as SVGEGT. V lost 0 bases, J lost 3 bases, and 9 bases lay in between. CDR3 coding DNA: TGTGCCAGCAGTTACTCGATTCGCCGCTACGAGCAGTACGTC. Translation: CASSYSIRRYEQYV.

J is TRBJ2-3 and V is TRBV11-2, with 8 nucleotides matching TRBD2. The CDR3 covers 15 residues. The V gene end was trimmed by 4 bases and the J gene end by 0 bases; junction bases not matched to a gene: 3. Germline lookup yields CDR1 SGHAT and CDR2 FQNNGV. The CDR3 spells CASSWRGASTDTQYF. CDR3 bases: TGTGCCAGCAGCTGGCGGGGGGCAAGCACAGATACGCAGTATTTT.

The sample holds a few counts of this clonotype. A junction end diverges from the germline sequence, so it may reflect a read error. CDR3 region: CASSSWVAGDQETQYF. CDR3 sequence (DNA): TGCGCCAGCAGTTCCTGGGTAGCAGGAGACCAAGAGACCCAGTACTTC. The chain employs TRBV27 and TRBJ2-5; D is undetermined. The V gene's germline CDR1 is MNHEY and CDR2 SMNVEV (reference sequence). CDR3 length: 16 amino acids.

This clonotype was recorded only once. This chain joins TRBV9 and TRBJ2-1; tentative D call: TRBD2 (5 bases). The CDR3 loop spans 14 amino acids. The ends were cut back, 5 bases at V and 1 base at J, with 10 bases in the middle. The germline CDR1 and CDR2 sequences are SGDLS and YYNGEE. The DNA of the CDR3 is TGTGCCAGCAGGTATAGCGAGTCCTACAATGAGCAGTTCTTC. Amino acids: CASRYSESYNEQFF.

Written as DNA, the CDR3 is TGTGCCAGCAGCTTGCTGGGACAGGGTAAGAGTAGGACTGAAGCTTTCTTT. It specifies CASSLLGQGKSRTEAFF. The chain recombines TRBV5-6 with TRBJ1-1, with 9 bases matching TRBD1. Germline CDR1 and CDR2: SGHDT and YYEEEE. The CDR3 loop spans 17 amino acids. J was trimmed by 5 bases and V by 1 base; bases with no gene match: 12.

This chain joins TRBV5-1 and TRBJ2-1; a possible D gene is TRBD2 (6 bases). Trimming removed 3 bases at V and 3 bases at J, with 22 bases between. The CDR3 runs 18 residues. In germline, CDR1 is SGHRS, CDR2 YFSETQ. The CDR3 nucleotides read TGCGCCAGCAGCTCTTCCGGGACTTCACTGGGTCTCTACAATGAGCAGTTCTTC. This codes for CASSSSGTSLGLYNEQFF. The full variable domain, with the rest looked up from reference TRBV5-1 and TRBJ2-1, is KAGVTQTPRYLIKTRGQQVTLSCSPISGHRSVSWYQQTPGQGLQFLFEYFSETQRNKGNFPGRFSGRQFSNSRSEMNVSTLELGDSALYLCASSSSGTSLGLYNEQFFGPGTRLTVL.

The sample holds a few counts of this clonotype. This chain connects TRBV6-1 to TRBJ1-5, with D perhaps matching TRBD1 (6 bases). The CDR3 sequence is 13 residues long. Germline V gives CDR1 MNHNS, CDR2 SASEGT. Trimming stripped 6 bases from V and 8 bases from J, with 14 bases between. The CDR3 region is CASRRTVPEPQHF. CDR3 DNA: TGTGCCAGCAGACGGACAGTTCCCGAGCCCCAGCATTTT.

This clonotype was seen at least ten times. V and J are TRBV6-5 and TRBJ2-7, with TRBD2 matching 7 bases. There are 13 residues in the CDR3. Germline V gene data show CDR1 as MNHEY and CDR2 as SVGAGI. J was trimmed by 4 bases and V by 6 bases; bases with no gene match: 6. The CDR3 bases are TGTGCCAGCAGCTACGGGACTACTTACGAGCAGTACTTC. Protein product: CASSYGTTYEQYF.

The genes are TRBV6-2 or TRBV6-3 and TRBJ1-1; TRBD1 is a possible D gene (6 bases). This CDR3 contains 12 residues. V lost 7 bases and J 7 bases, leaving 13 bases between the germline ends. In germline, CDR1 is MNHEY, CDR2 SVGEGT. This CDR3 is CASTRGAGEAFF. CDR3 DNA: TGTGCCAGCACCAGGGGAGCAGGTGAAGCTTTCTTT.

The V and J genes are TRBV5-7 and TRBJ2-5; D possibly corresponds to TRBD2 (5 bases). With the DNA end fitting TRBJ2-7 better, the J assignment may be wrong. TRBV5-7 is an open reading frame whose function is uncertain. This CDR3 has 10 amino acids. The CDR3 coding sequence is TGTGCCAGCAACGGGGACGAGCAGTACTTC. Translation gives CASNGDEQYF.

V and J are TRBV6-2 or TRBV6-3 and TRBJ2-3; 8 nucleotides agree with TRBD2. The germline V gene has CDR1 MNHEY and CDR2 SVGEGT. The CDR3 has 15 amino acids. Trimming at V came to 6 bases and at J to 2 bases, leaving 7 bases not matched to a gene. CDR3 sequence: CASSLIAGTTDTQYF. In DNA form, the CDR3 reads TGTGCCAGCAGCCTCATAGCGGGGACCACAGATACGCAGTATTTT.

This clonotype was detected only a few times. For the CDR3, the DNA is TGTGCCAGCAGAACCACAGGGCCCAATTCACCCCTCCACTTT. Its translation: CASRTTGPNSPLHF. V and J are TRBV2 and TRBJ1-6; maybe TRBD1 (6 bases). V lost 6 bases and J lost 7, with 13 bases in between. Germline V gives CDR1 SNHLY, CDR2 FYNNEI. The CDR3 runs to 14 residues.

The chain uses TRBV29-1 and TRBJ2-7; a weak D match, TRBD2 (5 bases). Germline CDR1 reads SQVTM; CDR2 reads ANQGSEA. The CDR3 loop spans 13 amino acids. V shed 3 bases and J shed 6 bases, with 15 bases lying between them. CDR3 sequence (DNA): TGCAGCGTTGACCTTCCTAATGGACTCGAGCAGTACTTC. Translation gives CSVDLPNGLEQYF.

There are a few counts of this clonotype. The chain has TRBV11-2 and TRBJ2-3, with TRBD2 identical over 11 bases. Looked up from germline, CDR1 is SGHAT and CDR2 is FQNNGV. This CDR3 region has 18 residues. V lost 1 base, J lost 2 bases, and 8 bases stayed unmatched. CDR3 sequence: CASSLGSLAGGATDTQYF. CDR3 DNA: TGTGCCAGCAGCTTAGGGAGCCTAGCGGGAGGCGCCACAGATACGCAGTATTTT. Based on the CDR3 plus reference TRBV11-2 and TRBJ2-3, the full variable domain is EAGVAQSPRYKIIEKRQSVAFWCNPISGHATLYWYQQILGQGPKLLIQFQNNGVVDDSQLPKDRFSAERLKGVDSTLKIQPAKLEDSAVYLCASSLGSLAGGATDTQYFGPGTRLTVL.

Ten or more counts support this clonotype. As DNA, the CDR3 is TGTGCCACCAGCGGAGGGGCAACTAATGAAAAACTGTTTTTT. This codes for CATSGGATNEKLFF. This chain connects TRBV24-1 to TRBJ1-4; a weak D match, TRBD1 (5 bases). The CDR3 is 14 residues long. The germline CDR1 and CDR2 sequences are KGHDR and SFDVKD. The V end lost 7 bases, the J end lost 0 bases, and 8 bases lay between the germline ends.

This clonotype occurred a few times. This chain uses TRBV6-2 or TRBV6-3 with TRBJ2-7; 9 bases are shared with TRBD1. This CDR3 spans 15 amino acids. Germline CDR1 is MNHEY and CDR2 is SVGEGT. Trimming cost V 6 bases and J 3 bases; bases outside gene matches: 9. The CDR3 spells CASSPRGDRVYEQYF. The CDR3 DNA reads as TGTGCCAGCAGCCCACGTGGGGACAGGGTCTACGAGCAGTACTTC.

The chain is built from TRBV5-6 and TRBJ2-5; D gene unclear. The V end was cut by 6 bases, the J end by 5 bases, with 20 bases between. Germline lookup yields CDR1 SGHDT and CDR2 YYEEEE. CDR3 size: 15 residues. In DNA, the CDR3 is TGTGCCAGCACTCATTCAGTCCAACGACGGGAGACCCAGTACTTC. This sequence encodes CASTHSVQRRETQYF.

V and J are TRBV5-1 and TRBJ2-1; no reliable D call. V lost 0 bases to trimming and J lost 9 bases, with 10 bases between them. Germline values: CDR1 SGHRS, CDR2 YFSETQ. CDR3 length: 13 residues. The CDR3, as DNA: TGCGCCAGCAGCTTGGAAGTGACATTTGAGCAGTTCTTC. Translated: CASSLEVTFEQFF.

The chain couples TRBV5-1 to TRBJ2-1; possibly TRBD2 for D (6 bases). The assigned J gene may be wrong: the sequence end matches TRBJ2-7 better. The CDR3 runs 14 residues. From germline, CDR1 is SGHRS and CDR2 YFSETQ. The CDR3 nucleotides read TGCGCCAGCAGAGGGGACTCCCCTTCCTACGAGCAGTACTTC. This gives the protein CASRGDSPSYEQYF.

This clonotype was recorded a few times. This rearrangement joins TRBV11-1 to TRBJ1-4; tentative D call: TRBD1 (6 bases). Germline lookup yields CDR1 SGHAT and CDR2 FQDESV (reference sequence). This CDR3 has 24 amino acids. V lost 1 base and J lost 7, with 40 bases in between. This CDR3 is CASSLEPGLSTISRGIEVGEKLFF. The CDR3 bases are TGTGCCAGCAGCTTAGAACCCGGCTTGAGCACTATCTCCAGGGGAATTGAGGTCGGTGAAAAACTGTTTTTT.

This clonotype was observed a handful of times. CDR3 nucleotides: TGTGCCAGCAGTTACGCTGGGGGGGTCACTGAAGCTTTCTTT. This codes for CASSYAGGVTEAFF. The V gene is TRBV6-2 or TRBV6-3, the J gene TRBJ1-1; D possibly corresponds to TRBD1 (5 bases). Between the trimmed V and J ends, which lost 2 bases and 4 bases, there was a span of 11 bases. Germline assignment: CDR1 MNHEY and CDR2 SVGEGT. The CDR3 extends over 14 amino acids.

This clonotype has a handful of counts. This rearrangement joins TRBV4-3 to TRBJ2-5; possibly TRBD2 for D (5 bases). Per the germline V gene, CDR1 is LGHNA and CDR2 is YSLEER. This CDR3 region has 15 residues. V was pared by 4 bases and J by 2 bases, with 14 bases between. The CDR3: CASSRLRTGQETQYF. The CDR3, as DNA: TGCGCCAGCAGCCGACTCAGGACTGGACAAGAGACCCAGTACTTC.

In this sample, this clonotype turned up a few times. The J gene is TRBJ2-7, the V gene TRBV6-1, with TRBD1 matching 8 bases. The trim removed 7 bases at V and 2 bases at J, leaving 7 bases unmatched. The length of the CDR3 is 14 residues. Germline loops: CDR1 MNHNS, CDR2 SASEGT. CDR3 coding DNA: TGTGCCAGCATCGGGACAGGAGGAACCTACGAGCAGTACTTC. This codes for CASIGTGGTYEQYF.

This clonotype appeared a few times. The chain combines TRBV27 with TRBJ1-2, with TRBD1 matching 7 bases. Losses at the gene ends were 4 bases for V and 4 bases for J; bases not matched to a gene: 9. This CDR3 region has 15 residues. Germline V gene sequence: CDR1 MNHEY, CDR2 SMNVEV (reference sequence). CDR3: CASSSGLTGPYGYTF. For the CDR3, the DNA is TGTGCCAGCAGTTCCGGTCTGACAGGGCCCTATGGCTACACCTTC.

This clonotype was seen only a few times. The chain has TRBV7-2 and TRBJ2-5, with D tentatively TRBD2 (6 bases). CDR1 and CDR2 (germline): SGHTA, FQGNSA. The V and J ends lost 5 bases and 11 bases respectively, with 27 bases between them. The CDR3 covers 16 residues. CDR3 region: CASSIRSSAGLLKQYF. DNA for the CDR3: TGTGCCAGCAGCATACGATCTAGCGCCGGCCTGCTGAAGCAGTACTTC.

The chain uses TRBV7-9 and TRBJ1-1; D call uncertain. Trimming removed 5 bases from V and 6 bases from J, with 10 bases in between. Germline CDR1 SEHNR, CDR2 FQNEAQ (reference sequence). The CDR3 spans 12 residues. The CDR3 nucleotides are TGTGCCAGCAGCGTTGCCGTCTCTGAAGCTTTCTTT. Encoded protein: CASSVAVSEAFF.

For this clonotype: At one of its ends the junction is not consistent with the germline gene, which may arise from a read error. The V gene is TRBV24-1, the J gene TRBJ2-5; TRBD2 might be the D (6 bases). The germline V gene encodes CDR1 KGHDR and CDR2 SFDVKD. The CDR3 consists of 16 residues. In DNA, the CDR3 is TGTGCCGCCAGTGATTTGACGTGGGGGGATCAAGAGACCCAGTACTTC. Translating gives CAASDLTWGDQETQYF.

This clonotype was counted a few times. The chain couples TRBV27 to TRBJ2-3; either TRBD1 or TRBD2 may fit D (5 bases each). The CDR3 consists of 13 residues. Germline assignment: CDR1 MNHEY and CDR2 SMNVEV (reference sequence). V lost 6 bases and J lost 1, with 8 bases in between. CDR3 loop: CASRLGGTDTQYF. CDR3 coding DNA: TGTGCCAGCAGGCTGGGGGGCACAGATACGCAGTATTTT.

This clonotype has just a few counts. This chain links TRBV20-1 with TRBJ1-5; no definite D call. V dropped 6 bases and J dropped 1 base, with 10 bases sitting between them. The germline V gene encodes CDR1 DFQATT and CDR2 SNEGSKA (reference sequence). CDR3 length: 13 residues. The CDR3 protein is CSAVALSNQPQHF. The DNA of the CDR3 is TGCAGTGCCGTAGCCTTGAGCAATCAGCCCCAGCATTTT.